The clone carrying this TCR beta chain came up a few times. Its antigen is unknown. These data belong to a study of cytomegalovirus exposure and HLA in healthy donors. Study overall: Previous work identified 120 million or so unique TCR beta sequences from around 180 million T cells.

Study conclusions and caveats: A later analysis found TCR association rates differed by HLA locus, highest for DRB1 and lowest for HLA-C. Some V segments could not be told apart, so they were left out, TRBV6-2 and TRBV6-3 among them. An observed cluster of highly shared sequence variants was recorded as a likely sequencing artifact.

The germline gives CDR1 SGHTA, CDR2 FQGTGA. Germline trimming cut 3 bases from V and 7 bases from J; bases unmatched to any gene: 7. The CDR3 loop spans 16 amino acids. The study ran its PCR with 60 Vbeta and 13 Jbeta primers. The protocol was immunoSEQ multiplex PCR, while the TCRdb copy is restricted to in-frame clones and leaves out a portion. The profile shows 200,000 to 250,000 clones, about 86% of them singletons. The sequencing input was PBMCs. The V and J genes are TRBV7-3 and TRBJ2-2; 11 bases match TRBD2. The source of this sequence is a woman aged 55 to 70 in good health and CMV-seropositive. CDR3: CASSLGTSGMSGELFF. DNA of the CDR3: TGTGCCAGCAGCTTGGGGACTAGCGGAATGAGCGGGGAGCTGTTTTTT.